These 5 T cell receptor beta chains were all obtained from the same sample, sequenced in a study of T cell responses to AZD1222 COVID-19 vaccine (dated by TCRdb to about 2021). The library was built by means of the immunoSEQ multiplex PCR assay. TCRdb took this table from immuneACCESS and kept in-frame rearrangements with V and J called. Such tables lack part of the clones; where checked against another copy, unresolved V genes explain under half of the gap, and the rest is unexplained. The sample yields fewer than 200,000 clones; approximately 90% were counted once. Of the sample, under 2.5% is held by the ten largest clones. According to the study, the label for this sample's time point signals: baseline before first vaccination. Sequenced here: peripheral blood, sampled on day 0 of AZD1222 vaccination. These receptors all stem from an adult in good health.

With regard to this clone: The CDR3 does not close with the conserved phenylalanine or tryptophan, likely indicating a read error. The limits of the CDR3 on the DNA are not certain, so only TCRdb's listed CDR3 is given. The rearrangement uses TRBV21-1 and TRBJ2-7; TRBD2, the D gene given by the table, was not confirmed from the DNA. TRBV21-1 is deemed a pseudogene. The CDR3 numbers 11 amino acids, ends counted. This CDR3 is CASPAERESVI.

Of note for this clone: Other DNA sequences of this sample code for an identical CDR3. The chain is built from TRBV5-1 and TRBJ1-1; no clear D gene. The germline V and J ends were trimmed by 2 bases and 1 base, with 6 bases remaining between them. Germline CDR1 reads SGHRS; CDR2 reads YFSETQ. The CDR3 consists of 13 residues. The CDR3 DNA reads TGCGCCAGCAGCTTACGACAGAACACTGAAGCTTTCTTT. Translation gives CASSLRQNTEAFF.

The count of this clone is one. This CDR3 is also generated by other DNA sequences in the sample. The rearrangement joins TRBV12-3 or TRBV12-4 to TRBJ2-7; the D gene is possibly TRBD2 (6 bases). The CDR3 has 11 residues. V lost 3 bases, J lost 7 bases, and 7 bases lay in between. This chain's CDR3 is CASSLGGEQYF. The CDR3 bases are TGTGCCAGCAGTTTGGGGGGAGAGCAGTACTTC.

V is TRBV10-3 and J is TRBJ1-2; D is undetermined. CDR3 size: 11 residues. Looked up from germline, CDR1 is ENHRY and CDR2 is SYGVKD. The V end was cut by 10 bases, the J end by 4 bases, with 10 bases between. As DNA, the CDR3 is TGTGCCACCGAAGCCGGCTATGGCTACACCTTC. Amino acid sequence: CATEAGYGYTF.

This clone occurred once. This chain uses TRBV6-2 or TRBV6-3 with TRBJ2-2; possible D gene TRBD2, 5 bases. With 4 bases removed from V and 1 base from J, the gap between germline ends came to 7 bases. The CDR3 length is 14 residues. Germline-derived CDR1 and CDR2 are MNHEY and SVGEGT. CDR3: CASSFRGNTGELFF. Written as DNA, the CDR3 is TGTGCCAGCAGTTTTCGGGGGAACACCGGGGAGCTGTTTTTT.